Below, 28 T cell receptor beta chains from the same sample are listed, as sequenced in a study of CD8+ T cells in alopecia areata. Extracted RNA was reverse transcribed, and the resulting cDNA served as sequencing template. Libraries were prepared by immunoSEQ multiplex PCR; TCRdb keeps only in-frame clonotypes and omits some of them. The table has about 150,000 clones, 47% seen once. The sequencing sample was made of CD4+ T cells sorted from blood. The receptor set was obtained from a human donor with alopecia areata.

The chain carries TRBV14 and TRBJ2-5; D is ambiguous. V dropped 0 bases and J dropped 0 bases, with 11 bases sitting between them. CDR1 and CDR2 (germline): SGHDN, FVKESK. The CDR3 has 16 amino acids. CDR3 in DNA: TGTGCCAGCAGCCAAGAGGTTCGAGCGTACCAAGAGACCCAGTACTTC. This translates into CASSQEVRAYQETQYF.

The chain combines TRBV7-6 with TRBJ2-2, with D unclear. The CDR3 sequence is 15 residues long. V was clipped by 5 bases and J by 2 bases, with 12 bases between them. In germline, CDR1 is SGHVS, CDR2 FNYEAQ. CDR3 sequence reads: CASSLLTHNTGELFF. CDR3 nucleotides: TGTGCCAGCAGCCTCCTGACACACAACACCGGGGAGCTGTTTTTT.

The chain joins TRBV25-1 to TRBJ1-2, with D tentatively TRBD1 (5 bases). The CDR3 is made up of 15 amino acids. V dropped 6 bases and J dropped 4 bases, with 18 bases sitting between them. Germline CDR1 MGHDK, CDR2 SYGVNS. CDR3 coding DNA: TGTGCCAGCAGGGGGGTCGGGGTTGGTGGCTATGGCTACACCTTC. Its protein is CASRGVGVGGYGYTF.

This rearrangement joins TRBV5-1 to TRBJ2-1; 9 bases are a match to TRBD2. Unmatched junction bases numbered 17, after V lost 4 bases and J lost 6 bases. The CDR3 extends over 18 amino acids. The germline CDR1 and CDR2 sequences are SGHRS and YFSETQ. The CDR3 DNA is TGCGCCAGCAGCCTTACGAAGGTCCCGGGACTAGCATCCAATGAGCAGTTCTTC. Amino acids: CASSLTKVPGLASNEQFF.

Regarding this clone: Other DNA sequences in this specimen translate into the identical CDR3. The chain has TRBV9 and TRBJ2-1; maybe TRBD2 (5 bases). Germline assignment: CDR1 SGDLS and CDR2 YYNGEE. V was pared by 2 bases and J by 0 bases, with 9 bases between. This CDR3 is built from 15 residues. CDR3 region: CASSVSGSSYNEQFF. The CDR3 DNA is TGTGCCAGCAGCGTGAGCGGAAGCTCCTACAATGAGCAGTTCTTC.

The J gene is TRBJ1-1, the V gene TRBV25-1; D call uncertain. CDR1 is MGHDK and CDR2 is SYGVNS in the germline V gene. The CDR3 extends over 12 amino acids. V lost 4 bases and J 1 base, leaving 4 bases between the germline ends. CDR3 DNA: TGTGCCAGCAGTGGTGGGAACACTGAAGCTTTCTTT. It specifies CASSGGNTEAFF.

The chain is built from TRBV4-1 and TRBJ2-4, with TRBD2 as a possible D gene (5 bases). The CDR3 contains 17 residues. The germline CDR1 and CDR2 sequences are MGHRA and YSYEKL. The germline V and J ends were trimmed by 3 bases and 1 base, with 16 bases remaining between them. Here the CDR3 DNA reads TGCGCCAGCAGCCAGGCAACAAGGCCGGGGGCCAAAAACATTCAGTACTTC. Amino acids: CASSQATRPGAKNIQYF.

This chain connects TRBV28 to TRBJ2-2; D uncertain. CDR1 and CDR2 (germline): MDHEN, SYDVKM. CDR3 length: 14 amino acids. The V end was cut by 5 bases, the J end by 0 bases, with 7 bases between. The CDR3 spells CASSVHTNTGELFF. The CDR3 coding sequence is TGTGCCAGCAGTGTACATACGAACACCGGGGAGCTGTTTTTT.

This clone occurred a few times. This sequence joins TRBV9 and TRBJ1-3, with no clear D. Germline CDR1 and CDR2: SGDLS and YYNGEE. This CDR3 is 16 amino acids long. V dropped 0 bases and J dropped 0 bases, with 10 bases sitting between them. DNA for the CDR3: TGTGCCAGCAGCGTAGATGGATTGAGCTCTGGAAACACCATATATTTT. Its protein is CASSVDGLSSGNTIYF.

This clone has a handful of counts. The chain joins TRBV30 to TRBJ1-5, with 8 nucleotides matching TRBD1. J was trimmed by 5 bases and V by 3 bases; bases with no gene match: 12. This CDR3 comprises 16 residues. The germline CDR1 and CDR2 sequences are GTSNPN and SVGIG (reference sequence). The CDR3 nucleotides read TGTGCCTGGAGCCCCCGGACAGGGATAGGCGATCAGCCCCAGCATTTT. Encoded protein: CAWSPRTGIGDQPQHF.

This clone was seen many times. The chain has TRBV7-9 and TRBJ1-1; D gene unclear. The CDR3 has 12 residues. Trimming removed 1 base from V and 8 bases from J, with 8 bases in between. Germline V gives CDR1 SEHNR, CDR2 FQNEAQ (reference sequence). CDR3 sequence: CASSLVSSEAFF. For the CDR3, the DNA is TGTGCCAGCAGCTTAGTGAGCTCCGAAGCTTTCTTT.

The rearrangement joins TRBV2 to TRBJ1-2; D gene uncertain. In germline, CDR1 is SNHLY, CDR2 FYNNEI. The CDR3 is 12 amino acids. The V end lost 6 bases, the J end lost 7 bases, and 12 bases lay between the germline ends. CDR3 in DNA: TGTGCCAGCAGCCCGACTCGGGGTGGCTACACCTTC. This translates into CASSPTRGGYTF.

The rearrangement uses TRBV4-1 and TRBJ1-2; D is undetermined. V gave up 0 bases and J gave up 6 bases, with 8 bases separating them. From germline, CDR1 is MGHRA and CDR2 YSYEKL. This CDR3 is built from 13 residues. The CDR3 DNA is TGCGCCAGCAGCCAAGAGGGTTGGGATGGCTACACCTTC. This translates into CASSQEGWDGYTF.

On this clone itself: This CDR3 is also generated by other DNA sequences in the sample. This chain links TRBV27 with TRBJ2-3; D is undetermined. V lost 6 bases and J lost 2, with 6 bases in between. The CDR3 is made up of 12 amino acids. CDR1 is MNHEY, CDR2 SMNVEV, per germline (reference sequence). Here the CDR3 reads CASRGITDTQYF. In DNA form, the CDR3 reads TGTGCCAGCAGGGGTATCACAGATACGCAGTATTTT.

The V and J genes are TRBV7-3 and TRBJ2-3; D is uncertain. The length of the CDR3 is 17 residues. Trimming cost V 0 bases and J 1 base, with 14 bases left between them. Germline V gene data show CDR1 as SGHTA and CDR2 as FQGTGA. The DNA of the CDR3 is TGTGCCAGCAGCTTAACGTTCCCCGGAACCGGCACAGATACGCAGTATTTT. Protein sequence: CASSLTFPGTGTDTQYF.

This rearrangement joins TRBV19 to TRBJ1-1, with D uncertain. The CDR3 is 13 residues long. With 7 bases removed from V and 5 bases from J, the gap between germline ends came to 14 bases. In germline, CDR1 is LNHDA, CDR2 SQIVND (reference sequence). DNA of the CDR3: TGTGCCAGTATGGAGGTGCCGGGAACTGAAGCTTTCTTT. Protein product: CASMEVPGTEAFF. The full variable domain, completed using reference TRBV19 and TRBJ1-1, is DGGITQSPKYLFRKEGQNVTLSCEQNLNHDAMYWYRQDPGQGLRLIYYSQIVNDFQKGDIAEGYSVSREKKESFPLTVTSAQKNPTAFYLCASMEVPGTEAFFGQGTRLTVV.

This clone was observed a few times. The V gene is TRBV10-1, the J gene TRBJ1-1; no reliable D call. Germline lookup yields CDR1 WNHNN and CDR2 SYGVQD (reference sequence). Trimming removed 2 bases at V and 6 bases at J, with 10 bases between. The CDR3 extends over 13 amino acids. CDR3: CASSERVSAEAFF. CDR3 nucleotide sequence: TGCGCCAGCAGTGAGAGGGTATCGGCTGAAGCTTTCTTT.

CDR3 in DNA: TGTGCCAGCAGTTATGGCAGGGGGCGGTCGGAGACCCAGTACTTC. Protein sequence: CASSYGRGRSETQYF. V gene TRBV28 combines with J gene TRBJ2-5; TRBD1 matches 8 bases. CDR3 length: 15 residues. Trimming cost V 4 bases and J 5 bases; bases outside gene matches: 9. Germline CDR1 is MDHEN and CDR2 is SYDVKM.

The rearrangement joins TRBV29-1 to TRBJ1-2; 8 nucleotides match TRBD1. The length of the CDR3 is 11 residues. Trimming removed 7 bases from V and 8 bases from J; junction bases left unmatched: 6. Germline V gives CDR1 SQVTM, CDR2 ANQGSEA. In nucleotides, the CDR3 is TGCAGCGGAGGACAGGGTCAGGGCTACACCTTC. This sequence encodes CSGGQGQGYTF.

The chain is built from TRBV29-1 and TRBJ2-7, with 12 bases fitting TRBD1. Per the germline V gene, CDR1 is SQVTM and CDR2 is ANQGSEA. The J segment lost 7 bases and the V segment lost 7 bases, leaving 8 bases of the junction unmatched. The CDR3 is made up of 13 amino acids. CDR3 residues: CSGSGQGAREQYF. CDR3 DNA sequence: TGCAGCGGTTCGGGACAGGGGGCGAGGGAGCAGTACTTC.

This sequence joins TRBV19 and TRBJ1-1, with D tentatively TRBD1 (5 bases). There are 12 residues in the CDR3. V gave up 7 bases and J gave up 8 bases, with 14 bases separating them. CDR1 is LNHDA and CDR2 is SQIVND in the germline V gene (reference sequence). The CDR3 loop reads CASTRDGKEAFF. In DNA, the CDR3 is TGTGCCAGTACCCGGGACGGCAAAGAAGCTTTCTTT.

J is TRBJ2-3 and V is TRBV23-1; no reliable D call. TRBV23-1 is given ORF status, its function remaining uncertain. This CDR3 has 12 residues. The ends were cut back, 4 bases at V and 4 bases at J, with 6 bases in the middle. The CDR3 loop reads CASSPRSDTQYF. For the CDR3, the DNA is TGCGCCAGCAGTCCACGGTCAGATACGCAGTATTTT.

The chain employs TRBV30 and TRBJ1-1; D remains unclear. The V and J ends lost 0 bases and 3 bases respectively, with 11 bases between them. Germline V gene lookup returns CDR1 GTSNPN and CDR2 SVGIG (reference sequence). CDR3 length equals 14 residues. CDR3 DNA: TGTGCCTGGAGTGTATACGAGGGATACACTGAAGCTTTCTTT. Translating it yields CAWSVYEGYTEAFF.

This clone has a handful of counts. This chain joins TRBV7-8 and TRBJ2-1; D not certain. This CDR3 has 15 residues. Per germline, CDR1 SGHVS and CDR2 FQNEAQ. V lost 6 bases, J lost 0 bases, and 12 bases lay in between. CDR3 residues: CASRRTPFSYNEQFF. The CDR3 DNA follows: TGTGCCAGCAGACGCACCCCCTTCTCCTACAATGAGCAGTTCTTC.

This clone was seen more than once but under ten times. CDR3 protein: CASSSGYTDTQYF. For the CDR3, the DNA is TGTGCCAGCAGCTCAGGGTACACAGATACGCAGTATTTT. This sequence joins TRBV6-6 and TRBJ2-3, with D tentatively TRBD1 (5 bases). Germline CDR1 is MNHNY and CDR2 is SVGAGI (reference sequence). The V end was cut by 6 bases, the J end by 2 bases, with 9 bases between. The CDR3 covers 13 residues.

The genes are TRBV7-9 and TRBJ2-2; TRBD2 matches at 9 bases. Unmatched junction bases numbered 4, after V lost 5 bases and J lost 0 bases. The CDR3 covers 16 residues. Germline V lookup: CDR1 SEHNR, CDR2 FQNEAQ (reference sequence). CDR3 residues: CASSNLAGSNTGELFF. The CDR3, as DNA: TGTGCCAGCAGCAATCTAGCGGGGTCGAACACCGGGGAGCTGTTTTTT.

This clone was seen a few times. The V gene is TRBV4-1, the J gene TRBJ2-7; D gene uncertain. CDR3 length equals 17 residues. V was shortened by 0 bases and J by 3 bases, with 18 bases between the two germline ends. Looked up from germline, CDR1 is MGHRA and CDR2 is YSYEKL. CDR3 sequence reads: CASSQDWPSSPFYEQYF. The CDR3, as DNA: TGCGCCAGCAGCCAAGATTGGCCGTCTTCCCCCTTCTACGAGCAGTACTTC.

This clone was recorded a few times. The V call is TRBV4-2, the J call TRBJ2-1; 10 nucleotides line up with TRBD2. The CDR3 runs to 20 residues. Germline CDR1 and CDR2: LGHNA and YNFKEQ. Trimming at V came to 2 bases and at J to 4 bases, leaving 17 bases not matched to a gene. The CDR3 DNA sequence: TGTGCCAGCAGCCAACGAGGCCTAGCGGGAGACCTAGCCTTATACAATGAGCAGTTCTTC. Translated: CASSQRGLAGDLALYNEQFF.